This T cell receptor beta chain was recovered during a study of blood T cell repertoires in COVID-19 (dated by TCRdb to about 2020). About the investigation overall: Samples covering the acute and convalescent phases of COVID-19 were provided by collaborators in the United States, Italy and Spain. Deeply sampled blood TCRbeta repertoires from subjects exposed to, actively infected with, or recovered from COVID-19 were included in the dataset. Where available, HLA class I and class II types were obtained from metadata supplied by the sample provider rather than from assay-based typing. Samples were obtained from the ongoing ImmuneRACE study (first 160 participants) and from over 1,000 subjects provided by 6 global collaborators. The sample metadata nearly always contained a de-identified subject ID, COVID-19 status, age in years and sex. The repertoires were released in a freely available public database meant as a resource for research on the immune response to SARS-CoV-2. The prospective study material was composed of cDNA or gDNA derived from T cells, B-cell-depleted T cells, or PBMCs. Paper-wide results and their limitations: How much clinical and demographic metadata was included differed by source and by participant, and the metadata was provided uncurated.

In the prospective study, participants were 18 to 89 years old, resided in about 25 geographic areas of the United States, and were enrolled through a virtual design. In the prospective study, cohorts were assigned on the basis of participant-reported clinical history obtained from a screening survey and a study questionnaire. Recovered participants in ImmuneRACE Cohort 3 were defined by two consecutive negative NP/OP PCR tests, clearance by a healthcare professional, or resolution of symptoms. In the prospective study, whole blood, serum and a nasopharyngeal or oropharyngeal swab were collected from each participant by mobile phlebotomists. Participants in the prospective study had the option to provide additional blood draws and questionnaires over a 2-month period. Before DNA extraction, blood samples from the prospective study were shipped at room temperature or frozen. In the case of this clone: Its antigen target is currently unknown. Base qualities are not at hand, and no much larger clone is one base apart.

The immunoSEQ Assay, a bias-controlled multiplex PCR, was used to amplify TCRbeta CDR3 regions from genomic DNA. The source study handled its data this way. Nucleated cell counts per sample were estimated from amplification of reference gene primers within the assay. To quantify the absolute abundance of each unique TCRbeta CDR3 rearrangement, sequence reads were collapsed and filtered. For each sample, productive Simpson clonality was calculated as the square root of Simpson's diversity index over productive rearrangements. In TCRdb, the immuneACCESS table is reduced to in-frame sequences with V and J assigned. These tables do not hold every clone; where another copy was compared, an unresolved V gene accounts for under half, and the others remain unexplained. V and J calls plus clone size are reproduced from that table; the DNA served to infer D and trimming. For this sample there are roughly 280,000 clones; around nine tenths appear just once. The ten largest clonotypes hold under 2.5% of the sample.

The CDR3 numbers 12 residues from cysteine through phenylalanine. Only the CDR3 DNA stays, 36 bases, in frame from base 1. The germline V gene sets CDR1 to SGHAT and CDR2 to FQNNGV. Trimming removed 3 bases from V and 11 bases from J; the gene matches leave 1 base unexplained. Sequenced material: PBMCs or T cells enriched from blood (not recorded which). The rearranged segments are TRBV11-2 and TRBJ2-1, and TRBD2 matches 10 of the central bases. The receptor's source is a woman between 55 and 75 years old who had recovered from COVID-19. The DNA sequence is TGTGCCAGCAGCTTTAGCGGGGGGCAGCAGTTCTTC. Translated, this gives CASSFSGGQQFF.